Below are 17 T cell receptor beta chains sequenced from a single sample in a study of cytomegalovirus exposure and HLA in healthy donors. TCRdb keeps only in-frame clones here, not all; method: immunoSEQ multiplex PCR. Among 150,000 to 200,000 clones, about 90% were seen once, and the ten largest hold 3%. Sequenced material: PBMCs. These receptors were obtained from a woman between 18 and 30 years old in good health and CMV-seropositive.

J is TRBJ1-2 and V is TRBV29-1; 10 bases match TRBD1. CDR1 is SQVTM, CDR2 ANQGSEA, per germline. CDR3 size: 15 residues. Trimming removed 6 bases from V and 4 bases from J; junction bases left unmatched: 11. This chain's CDR3 is CSVVPGQGTFYGYTF. Written as DNA, the CDR3 is TGCAGCGTAGTCCCGGGACAGGGGACTTTCTATGGCTACACCTTC.

The chain links TRBV29-1 to TRBJ2-1, with D uncertain. This CDR3 is 15 amino acids long. Germline V gives CDR1 SQVTM, CDR2 ANQGSEA. Between the trimmed V and J ends, which lost 4 bases and 4 bases, there was a span of 17 bases. The CDR3 reads CSVVKTVGIYNEQFF. Here the CDR3 DNA reads TGCAGCGTTGTCAAAACGGTGGGCATATACAATGAGCAGTTCTTC.

The chain employs TRBV6-1 and TRBJ2-7; 13 bases agree with TRBD2. V lost 4 bases and J lost 0; bases outside the gene matches: 3. CDR3 length: 16 residues. Germline CDR1 MNHNS, CDR2 SASEGT. The CDR3 nucleotides are TGTGCCAGCAGTGGGGGACTAGCGGGAAGCTCCTACGAGCAGTACTTC. Encoded protein: CASSGGLAGSSYEQYF.

The chain carries TRBV5-1 and TRBJ1-6; D remains unclear. CDR1 and CDR2 (germline): SGHRS, YFSETQ. The V gene lost 0 bases and the J gene lost 10 bases, with 11 bases spanning the gap. This CDR3 contains 14 residues. CDR3 nucleotide sequence: TGCGCCAGCAGCTTGGCGGGGTACGGCTCACCCCTCCACTTT. As protein: CASSLAGYGSPLHF.

The chain employs TRBV7-3 and TRBJ2-3; 9 positions agree with TRBD1. V trimming: 5 bases; J trimming: 0 bases; junction bases outside the gene matches: 6. Germline CDR1 SGHTA, CDR2 FQGTGA. The CDR3 covers 16 residues. The CDR3 spells CASSPNGQGSTDTQYF. CDR3 DNA sequence: TGTGCCAGCAGCCCGAACGGACAGGGGAGCACAGATACGCAGTATTTT.

The chain is built from TRBV2 and TRBJ1-5; a possible D gene is TRBD1 (5 bases). Trimming removed 7 bases from V and 6 bases from J, with 13 bases in between. Germline CDR1 SNHLY, CDR2 FYNNEI. The CDR3 runs to 13 residues. The DNA for the CDR3 is TGTGCCAGCACAGGCAGGGAGGGTCAGCCCCAGCATTTT. Translation gives CASTGREGQPQHF. Full variable domain (remainder filled in from reference TRBV2 and TRBJ1-5): EPEVTQTPSHQVTQMGQEVILRCVPISNHLYFYWYRQILGQKVEFLVSFYNNEISEKSEIFDDQFSVERPDGSNFTLKIRSTKLEDSAMYFCASTGREGQPQHFGDGTRLSIL.

J is TRBJ1-4 and V is TRBV6-5; the match to TRBD1 covers 8 bases. CDR1 MNHEY and CDR2 SVGAGI come from the germline V gene. This CDR3 comprises 15 residues. The junction had 10 bases not matched to a gene; V was cut back by 5 bases and J by 8 bases. The CDR3 DNA follows: TGTGCCAGCAGTGGAATTACAGGGGGGGAAGAAAAACTGTTTTTT. As protein: CASSGITGGEEKLFF.

V is TRBV6-5 and J is TRBJ1-5, with D possibly TRBD1 on 6 matching bases. V lost 0 bases and J lost 9, with 15 bases in between. From germline, CDR1 is MNHEY and CDR2 SVGAGI. CDR3 length equals 15 residues. This CDR3 reads CASSYSNREKGPQHF. In DNA form, the CDR3 reads TGTGCCAGCAGTTACTCCAACAGGGAAAAGGGGCCCCAGCATTTT.

This rearrangement joins TRBV5-8 to TRBJ1-2; D may be TRBD1 (5 bases). The CDR3 covers 15 residues. Germline CDR1 is SGHTS and CDR2 is YDEGEE. V gave up 0 bases and J gave up 4 bases, with 13 bases separating them. The CDR3 reads CASSLGGEVVYGYTF. The CDR3 DNA follows: TGTGCCAGCAGCTTGGGAGGGGAGGTGGTCTATGGCTACACCTTC.

This chain uses TRBV6-5 with TRBJ1-1; D ambiguous. This CDR3 has 14 amino acids. Looked up from germline, CDR1 is MNHEY and CDR2 is SVGAGI. V was cut by 4 bases and J by 4 bases, with 13 bases left in between. The CDR3 DNA reads TGTGCCAGCAGTTTAAGAGGGTCGGTCACTGAAGCTTTCTTT. This sequence encodes CASSLRGSVTEAFF.

The chain couples TRBV11-2 to TRBJ1-1; D perhaps matches TRBD1 (5 bases). This CDR3 has 12 residues. CDR1 is SGHAT, CDR2 FQNNGV, per germline. Trimming removed 5 bases from V and 7 bases from J, with 11 bases in between. The CDR3 loop reads CASSRTLDEAFF. CDR3 nucleotide sequence: TGTGCCAGCAGCCGGACACTTGATGAAGCTTTCTTT.

V is TRBV27 and J is TRBJ2-1; TRBD2 is a possible D gene (5 bases). This CDR3 region has 18 residues. Trimming left V 3 bases short and J 0 bases short, with 18 bases between. Per germline, CDR1 MNHEY and CDR2 SMNVEV (reference sequence). In nucleotides, the CDR3 is TGTGCCAGCAGTTTTCGGTGGGAGCTTTTAAGCTCCTACAATGAGCAGTTCTTC. Residues: CASSFRWELLSSYNEQFF.

V and J are TRBV28 and TRBJ2-7, with a possible D match to TRBD1 (6 bases). The CDR3 covers 14 residues. In germline, CDR1 is MDHEN, CDR2 SYDVKM. V was clipped by 7 bases and J by 1 base, with 14 bases between them. The CDR3 region has the DNA TGTGCCAGCACCACCGGGACACCGTCCTACGAGCAGTACTTC. Protein product: CASTTGTPSYEQYF.

This chain uses TRBV9 with TRBJ2-5; tentative D call: TRBD2 (5 bases). Trimming pared 3 bases from V and 5 bases from J, leaving 11 bases between. The CDR3 sequence is 13 residues long. Germline assignment: CDR1 SGDLS and CDR2 YYNGEE. As DNA, the CDR3 is TGTGCCAGCAGCGCCGGACTGGAGGAGACCCAGTACTTC. Translation: CASSAGLEETQYF.

The gene calls are TRBV18 and TRBJ2-1; tentative D call: TRBD1 (5 bases). The germline CDR1 and CDR2 sequences are KGHSH and LQKENI. The CDR3 is 15 residues long. Trimming took off 0 bases at V and 6 bases at J, with 12 bases between the two ends. CDR3 sequence reads: CASSPPGPRGNEQFF. In nucleotides, the CDR3 is TGTGCCAGCTCACCACCGGGGCCAAGGGGCAATGAGCAGTTCTTC.

The chain combines TRBV18 with TRBJ2-7; 9 bases map to TRBD1. The germline gives CDR1 KGHSH, CDR2 LQKENI. This CDR3 is 17 amino acids long. V lost 4 bases, J lost 2 bases, and 12 bases stayed unmatched. The CDR3 bases are TGTGCCAGCTCACTTTCTACAGGACAGGGGCCTACCTACGAGCAGTACTTC. Protein sequence: CASSLSTGQGPTYEQYF.

This rearrangement joins TRBV7-2 to TRBJ2-2; 8 bases fit TRBD2. The CDR3 contains 15 residues. V shed 5 bases and J 4 bases; nucleotides not matched to a gene: 6. Germline V CDR1 and CDR2: SGHTA, FQGNSA. CDR3 in DNA: TGTGCCAGCAGCCAGGGACTAGGGGTCACCGGGGAGCTGTTTTTT. Protein product: CASSQGLGVTGELFF.